Listed here are 17 T cell receptor beta chains from one sample, sequenced in a study of shared clonotypes between healthy human individuals. Sequencing used immunoSEQ multiplex PCR; TCRdb keeps in-frame clones, though not all of them. The sample consists of nearly 1,000,000 clones, about 80% of them appearing once. The sample consisted of memory CD4+ T cells sorted from blood. Sample subset: CD45RA-negative fraction. These receptors were obtained from a man between 18 and 29 years old in good health.

The chain employs TRBV6-5 and TRBJ2-7; 7 nucleotides match TRBD1. The V gene end was trimmed by 2 bases and the J gene end by 4 bases; junction bases not matched to a gene: 8. The germline V gene has CDR1 MNHEY and CDR2 SVGAGI. CDR3 length: 15 residues. The CDR3 reads CASSYRWDREYEQYF. The CDR3, as DNA: TGTGCCAGCAGTTACCGTTGGGACAGAGAGTACGAGCAGTACTTC.

Comments on this clone: The sample carries other DNA sequences with the same CDR3. The rearrangement uses TRBV7-2 and TRBJ2-5, with unresolved D. CDR3 length: 13 residues. Looked up from germline, CDR1 is SGHTA and CDR2 is FQGNSA. V was pared by 1 base and J by 4 bases, with 7 bases between. In DNA form, the CDR3 reads TGTGCCAGCAGCTTAGGAGTCGGAGAGACCCAGTACTTC. This encodes CASSLGVGETQYF.

This clone appeared a few times. The rearrangement links TRBV30 to TRBJ1-2, with a tentative D call TRBD1 (6 bases). This CDR3 comprises 12 residues. CDR1 and CDR2 (germline): GTSNPN, SVGIG (reference sequence). Deletions cut 5 bases from V and 7 bases from J, with 14 bases between. The DNA of the CDR3 is TGTGCCTGGGCCCGAAGGGGGTCTGGCTACACCTTC. Residues: CAWARRGSGYTF.

This clone appeared a single time. The chain employs TRBV28 and TRBJ1-4; D remains unclear. V lost 3 bases and J lost 8, with 16 bases in between. Germline CDR1 is MDHEN and CDR2 is SYDVKM. The CDR3 runs to 15 residues. The CDR3 loop is CASSFRSRRKEKLFF. The DNA for the CDR3 is TGTGCCAGCAGTTTTCGGAGCCGACGGAAAGAAAAACTGTTTTTT.

With respect to this clone: Distinct nucleotide sequences in the sample also encode this CDR3. This sequence joins TRBV19 and TRBJ1-5; perhaps TRBD1 as D (6 bases). Looked up from germline, CDR1 is LNHDA and CDR2 is SQIVND (reference sequence). Trimming stripped 3 bases from V and 0 bases from J, with 9 bases between. CDR3 length equals 15 residues. The CDR3 nucleotides are TGTGCCAGTAGTATTGGACAGAATAGCAATCAGCCCCAGCATTTT. It specifies CASSIGQNSNQPQHF.

Only a few counts were recorded for this clone. Other DNA sequences within the sample encode an identical CDR3. The J gene is TRBJ2-7, the V gene TRBV5-4, with D unresolved. The germline V gene has CDR1 SGHNT and CDR2 YYREEE (reference sequence). There are 15 residues in the CDR3. V was cut by 4 bases and J by 1 base, with 15 bases left in between. The CDR3 region is CASSPTSDRSYEQYF. CDR3 coding DNA: TGTGCCAGCAGCCCCACCTCAGACCGTTCCTACGAGCAGTACTTC.

This rearrangement joins TRBV5-1 to TRBJ2-3; 12 nucleotides agree with TRBD2. J was trimmed by 5 bases and V by 4 bases; bases with no gene match: 5. Germline V gene sequence: CDR1 SGHRS, CDR2 YFSETQ. The CDR3 contains 15 residues. Written as DNA, the CDR3 is TGCGCCAGCAGCGCTAGCGGGGGGGCAGAAGATACGCAGTATTTT. It translates to CASSASGGAEDTQYF.

The V gene is TRBV7-3, the J gene TRBJ2-7; 9 nucleotides align to TRBD2. With V trimmed by 5 bases and J by 2 bases, 13 bases remained unmatched. The CDR3 contains 17 residues. The germline CDR1 and CDR2 sequences are SGHTA and FQGTGA. The CDR3 DNA sequence: TGTGCCAGCAGCCCGCGTAGTAGCGGGGGCCTGCCCTACGAGCAGTACTTC. This sequence encodes CASSPRSSGGLPYEQYF.

This rearrangement joins TRBV30 to TRBJ1-2; unclear D gene. This CDR3 has 13 amino acids. Between the trimmed V and J ends, which lost 2 bases and 3 bases, there was a span of 10 bases. The germline V gene has CDR1 GTSNPN and CDR2 SVGIG (reference sequence). CDR3 nucleotides: TGTGCCTGGAGTTTGGGGAGCTACTATGGCTACACCTTC. Its protein is CAWSLGSYYGYTF.

The count of this clone is one. The rearrangement uses TRBV4-1 and TRBJ1-1; unclear D gene. V lost 1 base, J lost 5 bases, and 11 bases lay in between. CDR1 and CDR2 from the germline V gene are MGHRA and YSYEKL. The CDR3 has 14 residues. CDR3 loop: CASSQAQVGTEAFF. In nucleotides, the CDR3 is TGCGCCAGCAGCCAAGCCCAGGTTGGAACTGAAGCTTTCTTT.

The chain carries TRBV7-2 and TRBJ2-7; 9 bases agree with TRBD2. The J segment lost 2 bases and the V segment lost 4 bases, leaving 6 bases of the junction unmatched. This CDR3 has 15 residues. The germline V gene has CDR1 SGHTA and CDR2 FQGNSA. In DNA form, the CDR3 reads TGTGCCAGCAGCTCTATAGCGGGAGTTACCTACGAGCAGTACTTC. As protein: CASSSIAGVTYEQYF.

With regard to this clone: An end of the junction does not agree with germline; a read error may underlie this. The chain carries TRBV4-1 and TRBJ1-4; 7 nucleotides match TRBD1. The CDR3 runs to 18 residues. The germline V gene has CDR1 MGHRA and CDR2 YSYEKL. The CDR3 sequence: CTSSPRQGRTATNEKLFF. The CDR3 DNA reads as TGCACCAGCAGCCCGCGACAGGGACGGACCGCAACTAATGAAAAACTGTTTTTT.

J is TRBJ1-3 and V is TRBV6-5; possible D gene TRBD1, 5 bases. This CDR3 region has 13 residues. CDR1 MNHEY and CDR2 SVGAGI come from the germline V gene. The V and J ends lost 6 bases and 1 base respectively, with 7 bases between them. CDR3 DNA: TGTGCCAGCAGGGGGCTATCTGGAAACACCATATATTTT. It translates to CASRGLSGNTIYF.

The gene calls are TRBV10-3 and TRBJ2-7, with D unclear. Per the germline V gene, CDR1 is ENHRY and CDR2 is SYGVKD. The CDR3 spans 11 residues. Trimming shortened V by 3 bases and J by 3 bases, and 3 bases separated the two germline ends. CDR3 residues: CAISDFYEQYF. The CDR3 nucleotides read TGTGCCATCAGTGACTTCTACGAGCAGTACTTC.

This chain joins TRBV18 and TRBJ2-3; D could derive from TRBD1 or TRBD2 (6 bases each). Trimming removed 3 bases from V and 1 base from J, with 17 bases in between. CDR1 and CDR2 (germline): KGHSH, LQKENI. The CDR3 extends over 17 amino acids. The CDR3: CASSPKGGAGRTDTQYF. CDR3 nucleotides: TGTGCCAGCTCACCGAAAGGGGGAGCGGGCCGCACAGATACGCAGTATTTT.

In this sample, this clone turned up many times. The genes are TRBV4-1 and TRBJ1-1, with D possibly being TRBD1 (6 bases). The V and J ends lost 4 bases and 4 bases respectively, with 13 bases between them. Germline-derived CDR1 and CDR2 are MGHRA and YSYEKL. The CDR3 extends over 14 amino acids. This CDR3 is CASSPRGAGTEAFF. DNA of the CDR3: TGCGCCAGCAGCCCGAGGGGGGCGGGCACTGAAGCTTTCTTT.

The genes are TRBV11-2 and TRBJ2-1; D is undetermined. The CDR3 runs 13 residues. V was trimmed by 1 base and J by 2 bases, leaving 3 bases between them. Germline CDR1 SGHAT, CDR2 FQNNGV. Here the CDR3 reads CASSLGPYNEQFF. CDR3 coding DNA: TGTGCCAGCAGCTTAGGTCCCTACAATGAGCAGTTCTTC.